What follows describes a single T cell receptor (beta chain). Its binding antigen is unknown. Base qualities were left out, and no much larger clone turns up one base away. The data stem from a study of blood T cell repertoires in COVID-19 (dated by TCRdb to 2020 to 2021). Study-wide context: Samples from collaborators originated in the United States, Italy and Spain and spanned both the acute and convalescent phases of COVID-19. The material from the prospective study consisted of cDNA or gDNA derived from T cells, B-cell-depleted T cells, or PBMCs. Samples were obtained from the ongoing ImmuneRACE study (first 160 participants) and from 1,000 to 1,500 subjects provided by 6 global collaborators. Subjects who had been exposed to COVID-19, were actively infected with it, or had recovered from it provided the deeply sampled blood TCRbeta repertoires that made up the dataset. Where available, HLA class I and class II types were obtained from metadata supplied by the sample provider rather than from assay-based typing. A de-identified subject ID, COVID-19 status, age in years and sex were almost always included in the sample metadata. A freely available public database, intended as a resource for researchers studying the immune response to SARS-CoV-2, is where the repertoires were released. Study-level results and caveats: Clinical and demographic metadata were provided uncurated, with the amount varying by source and participant.

The immunoSEQ Assay, a bias-controlled multiplex PCR, was used to amplify TCRbeta CDR3 regions from genomic DNA. The published analysis was carried out like this. The number of nucleated cells in each sample was estimated by amplification of reference gene primers within the assay. To quantify the absolute abundance of each unique TCRbeta CDR3 rearrangement, sequence reads were collapsed and filtered. For each sample, productive Simpson clonality was calculated as the square root of Simpson's diversity index over productive rearrangements. Imported from immuneACCESS, the table was reduced by TCRdb to in-frame sequences with V and J called. These copies leave out some clones; in studies compared against another copy, an unresolved V gene accounts for under half, and the cause of the remainder is not known. For V, J and clone size, that table is used; D and trimming come from the DNA. In this sample the table shows under 250,000 clones, around 82% of which occur a single time. The ten largest clones represent about 3.9% of the sample.

CDR1 MNHEY and CDR2 SMNVEV were looked up in the germline V gene (reference sequence). From its cysteine to its phenylalanine, the CDR3 spans 13 amino acids. Only CDR3 DNA is held: 39 bases, read in frame from base 1. V lost 7 bases and J lost 4 bases; the stretch between them is 10 bases long. In the prospective study, participants were about 18 to 95 years old, resided in under 30 geographic areas of the United States, and were enrolled through a virtual design. In the prospective study, cohorts were assigned on the basis of participant-reported clinical history obtained from a screening survey and a study questionnaire. Exposed participants were defined as having been in contact with someone with a PCR-confirmed or clinician-diagnosed COVID-19 case within 2 weeks of study entry. In the prospective study, mobile phlebotomists collected whole blood, serum and a nasopharyngeal or oropharyngeal swab from each participant. Additional blood draws and questionnaires over a 2-month period could optionally be provided by prospective study participants. Before DNA extraction, blood samples from the prospective study were shipped at room temperature or frozen.

The sample taken for sequencing was PBMCs or T cells enriched from blood (not recorded which). This TCR derives from a woman aged 40 to 50 who had been exposed to COVID-19. The sequence links TRBV27 to TRBJ2-2; 6 matching bases give a weak D call of TRBD2. The base sequence is TGTGCCAGCAACTTGGGGGGCACCGGGGAGCTGTTTTTT. Its protein reads: CASNLGGTGELFF.